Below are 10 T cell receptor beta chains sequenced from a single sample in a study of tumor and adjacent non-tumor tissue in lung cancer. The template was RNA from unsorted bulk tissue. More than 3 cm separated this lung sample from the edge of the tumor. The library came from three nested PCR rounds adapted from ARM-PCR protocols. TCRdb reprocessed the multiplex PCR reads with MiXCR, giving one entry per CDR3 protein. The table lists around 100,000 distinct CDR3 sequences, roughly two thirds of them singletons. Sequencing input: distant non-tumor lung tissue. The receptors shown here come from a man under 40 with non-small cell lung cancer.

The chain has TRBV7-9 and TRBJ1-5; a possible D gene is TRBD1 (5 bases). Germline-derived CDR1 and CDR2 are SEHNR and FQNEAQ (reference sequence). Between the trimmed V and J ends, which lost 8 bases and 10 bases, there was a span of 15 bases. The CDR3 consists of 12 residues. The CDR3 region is CASCINQGPQHF. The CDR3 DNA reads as TGTGCCAGCTGCATTAACCAGGGACCCCAGCATTTT.

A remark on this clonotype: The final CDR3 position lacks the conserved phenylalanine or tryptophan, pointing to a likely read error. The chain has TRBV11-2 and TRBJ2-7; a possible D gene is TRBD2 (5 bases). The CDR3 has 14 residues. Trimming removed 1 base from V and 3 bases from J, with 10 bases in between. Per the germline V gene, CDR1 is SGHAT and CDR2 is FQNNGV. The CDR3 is CASSLGHGGYEQYY. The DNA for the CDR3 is TGTGCCAGCAGCTTAGGGCACGGAGGCTACGAGCAGTACTAC.

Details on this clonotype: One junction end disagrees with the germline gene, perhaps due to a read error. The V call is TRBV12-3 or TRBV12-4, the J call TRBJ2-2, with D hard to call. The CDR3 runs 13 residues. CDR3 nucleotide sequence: TGTACCAGCAGTTTAAGTTCAGACGAGGAGCTGTTTTTT. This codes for CTSSLSSDEELFF.

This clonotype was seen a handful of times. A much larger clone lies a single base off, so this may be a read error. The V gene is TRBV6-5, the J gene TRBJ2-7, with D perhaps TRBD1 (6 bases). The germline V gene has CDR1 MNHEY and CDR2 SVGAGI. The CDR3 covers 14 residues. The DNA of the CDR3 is TGTACCAGCAGACCGCAGGGGCCCCCCTACGAGCAGTACTTC. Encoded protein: CTSRPQGPPYEQYF.

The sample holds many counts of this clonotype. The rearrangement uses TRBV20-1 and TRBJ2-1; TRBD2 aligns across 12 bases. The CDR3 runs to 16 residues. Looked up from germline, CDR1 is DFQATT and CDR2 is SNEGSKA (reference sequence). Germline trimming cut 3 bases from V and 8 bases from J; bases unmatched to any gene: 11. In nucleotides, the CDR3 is TGCAGTGCTAGGGGCTTGACTAGCGGGAGCGTCTATGAGCAGTTCTTC. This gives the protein CSARGLTSGSVYEQFF.

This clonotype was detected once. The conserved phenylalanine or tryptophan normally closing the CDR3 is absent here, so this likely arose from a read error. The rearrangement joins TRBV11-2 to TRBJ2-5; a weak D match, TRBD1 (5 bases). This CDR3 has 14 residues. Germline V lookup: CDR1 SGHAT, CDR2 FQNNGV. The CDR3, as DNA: TGTGCCAGCACCTTATCAAGGGGCCAAGAGACCCAGTACTTA. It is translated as CASTLSRGQETQYL.

CDR3 sequence (DNA): TGCAGCGTTGGTATAGAGGATGCTGGCTACACCTTC. Amino acid sequence: CSVGIEDAGYTF. The chain combines TRBV29-1 with TRBJ1-2; D remains ambiguous. The V gene lost 4 bases and the J gene lost 7 bases, with 13 bases spanning the gap. The CDR3 runs to 12 residues. Germline V gene sequence: CDR1 SQVTM, CDR2 ANQGSEA.

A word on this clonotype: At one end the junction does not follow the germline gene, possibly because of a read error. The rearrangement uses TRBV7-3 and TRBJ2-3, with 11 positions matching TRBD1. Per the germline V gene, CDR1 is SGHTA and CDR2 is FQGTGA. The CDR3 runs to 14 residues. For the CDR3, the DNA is TGCGCCAGCAGCTTCGGGACAGGGGGAGATATGCAGTATTTT. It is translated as CASSFGTGGDMQYF.

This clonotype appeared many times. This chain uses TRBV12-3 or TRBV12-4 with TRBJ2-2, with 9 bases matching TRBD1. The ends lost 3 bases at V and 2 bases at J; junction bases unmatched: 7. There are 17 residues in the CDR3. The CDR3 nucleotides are TGTGCCAGCAGTTTTTGGACAGGGGTGCAAAACACCGGGGAGCTGTTTTTT. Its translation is CASSFWTGVQNTGELFF.

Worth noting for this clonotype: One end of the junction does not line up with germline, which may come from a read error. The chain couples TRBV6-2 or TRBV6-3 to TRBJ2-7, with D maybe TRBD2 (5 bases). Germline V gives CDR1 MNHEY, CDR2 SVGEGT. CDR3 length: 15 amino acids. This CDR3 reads CGSSPTPDGGYEQYF. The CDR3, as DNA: TGTGGCAGCAGCCCTACGCCGGACGGAGGCTACGAGCAGTACTTC.